What follows is one T cell receptor (beta chain) and its context. There are many counts of this clonotype. Which antigen it targets is not known. Base-call qualities are not available, and no considerably larger clone is one nucleotide away. Its CDR3 holds 17 amino acids, cysteine through phenylalanine. Kept here is only the CDR3 DNA, which spans 51 bases and is read in frame from base 1. At the junction V is shortened by 2 bases and J by 0 bases, with 17 bases in between. CDR1 and CDR2 are drawn from the germline V gene: MNHEY, SVGAGI. Hyperthyroidism patients were newly diagnosed, with disease duration under 2 months, and aged 18 to 65 years. The study excluded patients with uncontrolled infections, other autoimmune diseases, pregnancy or lactation. Diagnoses were based on clinical symptoms, serum thyroxine and TRAb, thyroid ultrasound and orbital computed tomography. Blood from progressor patients was collected at the time of first diagnosis with hyperthyroidism, before any ophthalmopathy symptoms had appeared. PBMCs were isolated from 7.5 to 10 ml of fresh peripheral blood by Ficoll-Paque density gradient centrifugation. Progressor patients were first diagnosed with Graves' hyperthyroidism and then developed ophthalmopathy during follow-up. Trizol reagent was used to extract total RNA, and RNA quality was then checked on an Agilent 2100 Bioanalyzer.

The data were obtained in a study of T cells in Graves' hyperthyroidism and ophthalmopathy (dated by TCRdb to between 2018 and 2021). With respect to the entire study: Peripheral blood was sampled at the time of initial diagnosis, prior to any treatment. After blood sampling, hyperthyroidism patients were treated with methimazole at a starting dose of 30 mg daily, and ophthalmopathy patients were treated with high-dose intravenous methylprednisolone. For training and testing, the approximately 97 patients in the discovery cohort were randomly divided in a 7:3 ratio. A discovery cohort of about a hundred patients, 43 with Graves' ophthalmopathy and over 55 with stable Graves' hyperthyroidism, was used to find distinguishing TCR V-J signatures. The paper describes TCR Vbeta CDR3 sequencing of roughly 130 peripheral blood samples, made up of some 42 ophthalmopathy patients, 70 to 75 hyperthyroidism patients and 17 progressor patients. Prospective prediction of ophthalmopathy was tested in an independent validation cohort of 18 to 20 hyperthyroidism patients and some 17 patients who later progressed to ophthalmopathy. The study also compared thyroid tissue and blood T-cell repertoires from several Graves' hyperthyroidism patients. The study at large found these results: In validation, the model predicted progression to ophthalmopathy with around 71% sensitivity and 72% to 85% specificity, a median of approximately 6.7 months before onset. Most expanded thyroid clonotypes (frequency above 0.001) were also found in blood, which suggests that blood repertoires may mirror thyroid immune responses. A 13 V-J signature model separated ophthalmopathy from stable hyperthyroidism, with roughly 88% sensitivity and about 81% specificity in cross-validation and 80%/75% in testing. No statistical method was used to set the sample size in advance, and investigators knew the group allocation.

Amplification of TCR beta CDR3 regions was carried out from RNA transcripts. The first round of RT-PCR for the TCR CDR3 was performed with the HTBI primer set and the Qiagen OneStep RT-PCR kit. Libraries were constructed in a second round of multiplex PCR, after which size selection and purification were performed. Paired-end sequencing of the libraries was performed with 100 bp reads on an Illumina HiSeq2000. The authors' pipeline ran thus. SOAPnuke was used to process the raw data, throwing out any read that contained adapters or uncalled bases, had a mean Phred below 15, or lacked an exact constant-primer or identifier match. COPE v1.2.5 was used to merge the high-quality paired reads, and each unique nucleotide sequence was defined as a clonotype. MiTCR v1.1 was used to align clonotypes to the IMGT TRBV, TRBD and TRBJ reference segments. The analysis was restricted to V-J combinations with a frequency above 0.0001, which together covered roughly 99% of the repertoires. The TCS score was defined as the ratio of F50 (clonal expansion) to E x V (chaos), calculated using BLOSUM62-based TCRdist between CDR3 peptides within each V-J. Welch's t-statistics and random forest reduced 450 to 600 V-J features to about 12, which were used in a naive Bayes classifier (R e1071). TCRdb reworked the public reads: Q25 trimming with fastp, MiXCR clone assembly, productive beta chains retained. CDR3 protein sequences are deduplicated, and each keeps its most common genes and DNA. These V and J calls are TCRdb output, not the study's own analysis. In this sample the table shows some 270,000 distinct CDR3 sequences, roughly 14% of which occur a single time. 6.5% to 10% of the sample lies in the top ten.

Sequences were obtained from blood. This receptor was taken from a woman aged 30 to 39 with Graves' hyperthyroidism that later progressed to Graves' ophthalmopathy. The V gene is TRBV6-5 and the J gene is TRBJ2-7; a tentative D call is TRBD2 (6 bases match). Here the CDR3 is given as CASSYNAGTSNSYEQYF. The bases are TGTGCCAGCAGTTACAACGCGGGGACTTCCAACTCCTACGAGCAGTACTTC.